This is a list of T cell receptor beta chains from one sample in a study of T cell responses to AZD1222 COVID-19 vaccine. Libraries were prepared by immunoSEQ multiplex PCR; TCRdb keeps only in-frame clonotypes and omits some of them. The table lists tens of thousands of clones, roughly nine tenths of them singletons. Sequencing used peripheral blood, obtained on day 0 of AZD1222 vaccination. These receptor sequences come from an adult in good health. CDR3s include the opening cysteine and the closing phenylalanine or tryptophan. The order of the fields is CDR3 protein, V gene.

CDR3: CASTGTGPYNEQFF; V: TRBV27
CDR3: CASSSAHEQYF; V: TRBV7-9
CDR3: CASSQDRGWQPQHF; V: TRBV4-1
CDR3: CASLQDPSSNQPQHF; V: TRBV19
CDR3: CASSKGLAGGRANTGELFF; V: TRBV5-1
CDR3: CASSQVLWRENTGELFF; V: TRBV4-1
CDR3: CASTLTVLADSNTGELFF; V: TRBV5-4
CDR3: CSANTDTQYF; V: TRBV20-1
CDR3: CASSQIGGEAFF; V: TRBV5-4
CDR3: CASSSAGGEAFF; V: TRBV5-1
CDR3: CASSYGGENQPQHF; V: TRBV5-1
CDR3: CASSQPDRSNQPQHF; V: TRBV4-1
CDR3: CASSLRKGWGQETQYF; V: TRBV11-2
CDR3: CAGSRGLNTEAFF; V: TRBV2
CDR3: CASSRLDYGYTF; V: TRBV6-5
CDR3: CASSKVCYGRSNQPQHF; V: TRBV21-1
CDR3: CASSSGQAYGYTF; V: TRBV18